This passage covers 2 T cell receptor beta chains from one sample sequenced in a study of T cell repertoires in cytomegalovirus infection. Their antigen targets remain unknown. TCRdb used MiXCR to reprocess the reads, holding one entry per CDR3 protein. The sample consists of a few hundred thousand distinct CDR3 sequences, around 25% of them appearing once. This sample comprised cultured PBMCs, obtained from culture after CMV antigen stimulation. The receptors here all came from a human donor in good health (CMV status not recorded). Some clones in this sample may be carry-over from other donors' samples.

The chain combines TRBV29-1 with TRBJ1-1, with D possibly matching TRBD1 (5 bases). Germline V CDR1 and CDR2: SQVTM, ANQGSEA. Trimming left V 5 bases short and J 0 bases short, with 10 bases between. The CDR3 totals 13 residues. As DNA, the CDR3 is TGCAGCGTTTCGACAGTAATGAACACTGAAGCTTTCTTT. Encoded protein: CSVSTVMNTEAFF.

This clonotype was observed at least ten times. The rearrangement joins TRBV7-2 to TRBJ1-2; TRBD1 might be the D (5 bases). Deletions cut 5 bases from V and 4 bases from J, with 20 bases between. This CDR3 is built from 16 residues. In germline, CDR1 is SGHTA, CDR2 FQGNSA. The CDR3 loop reads CASSPGGGGPVYGYTF. The CDR3 nucleotides read TGTGCCAGCAGCCCTGGGGGGGGTGGCCCGGTCTATGGCTACACCTTC.